This TCR beta chain was found in a study of CD8+CD57+ T cells in acquired aplastic anemia. Study-wide background: Recorded DNA amounts for sorted CD4+ and CD8+ cells had an average of around 3.5 ug.

Sequencing was done on patients that had shown CD8+CD57+ cell expansion by flow cytometry. Among the patients, none had received any therapy at the time of blood sampling. Ten or more counts support this clonotype. TCR beta VDJ and CDR3 profiling used genomic DNA as template. Via MiXCR, TCRdb re-called the reads, giving one row per CDR3 protein. Of 100,000 to 150,000 distinct CDR3 sequences in the sample, approximately 41% were seen once. The source is a human donor with aplastic anemia. Input material: sorted CD4+, CD8+, or CD8+CD57+ T cells (not recorded which) from PBMCs.

CDR3 DNA sequence: TGTGCCAGCAGTGAACGTCACAGGGATCTCACTGAAGCTTTCTTT. Encoded protein: CASSERHRDLTEAFF. The chain carries TRBV25-1 and TRBJ1-1, with TRBD1 as a possible D gene (6 bases). The V gene lost 2 bases and the J gene lost 4 bases, with 14 bases spanning the gap. The CDR3 extends over 15 amino acids. Germline V gene lookup returns CDR1 MGHDK and CDR2 SYGVNS.